Reported below is one T cell receptor (beta chain). The record originates from a study of blood T cell repertoires in COVID-19. Libraries were prepared by immunoSEQ multiplex PCR; TCRdb keeps only in-frame clonotypes and omits some of them. Of fewer than 250,000 clones in the sample, about 80% were seen once. The CDR3 covers 15 residues. V lost 4 bases to trimming and J lost 2 bases, with 15 bases between them. Per germline, CDR1 MDHEN and CDR2 SYDVKM. Sequenced: peripheral blood. The clonotype was recovered from a woman older than 75 with acute or convalescent COVID-19. The V and J genes are TRBV28 and TRBJ2-7; a weak D match, TRBD1 (6 bases). The CDR3 nucleotides read TGTGCCAGCAGTTCAGGGGCCGGGTTTCCCTACGAGCAGTACTTC. Translating it yields CASSSGAGFPYEQYF.